Listed below are T cell receptor beta chains from one sample, sequenced in a study of shared clonotypes between healthy human individuals. The assay was immunoSEQ multiplex PCR, and TCRdb's table has in-frame clones only and misses some. The table records more than 2 million clones, about 95% of them present only once. Sequenced input: naive CD8+ T cells sorted from blood. These receptors originate from a young man in good health. Each CDR3 is given with its conserved first and last residue. The D gene is left open where the match is weak. Some rows have no size entry. The others give once, few or many, or a class for an expanded clone.

d_call	v_call	j_call	clone_size	cdr3_nt	cdr3_aa
-	TRBV27	TRBJ1-5	-	TGTGCCAGCAGTTTATGGTCGGGTCAGCCCCAGCATTTT	CASSLWSGQPQHF
-	TRBV9	TRBJ1-5	-	TGTGCCAGCAGCGTAGGCACAAATCAGCCCCAGCATTTT	CASSVGTNQPQHF
TRBD2	TRBV2	TRBJ2-7	-	TGTGCCAGCATGGGACTAGCGGCCCCCTACGAGCAGTACTTC	CASMGLAAPYEQYF
-	TRBV7-9	TRBJ2-2	-	TGTGCCAGCAGCCCCTGGGGCGGGATTCTCACCGGGGAGCTGTTTTTT	CASSPWGGILTGELFF
-	TRBV28	TRBJ1-2	-	TGTGCCAGCAGTCCTACGACGGAGGGGTTGGGAGGCTACACCTTC	CASSPTTEGLGGYTF
-	TRBV19	TRBJ1-5	-	TGTGCCAGTAGTATCGGAGGTTATAGCAATCAGCCCCAGCATTTT	CASSIGGYSNQPQHF
-	TRBV7-9	TRBJ2-2	few	TGTGCCAGCAGCTTACTAAACACCGGGGAGCTGTTTTTT	CASSLLNTGELFF
-	TRBV5-6	TRBJ1-2	-	TGTGCCAGCAGCTTGTCTAGGGTGGGGCCATACTATGGCTACACCTTC	CASSLSRVGPYYGYTF
-	TRBV2	TRBJ2-1	-	TGTGCCAGCCTAGGCCTAGAGGCGGGTATAGAGCAGTTCTTC	CASLGLEAGIEQFF
-	TRBV6-6	TRBJ1-4	-	TGTGCCAGCAGTAGTAGCGGAAAACTGTTTTTT	CASSSSGKLFF
TRBD2	TRBV10-1	TRBJ2-3	once	TGCGCCAGCAGTGAAGGACTAGCGGGGGCGGGAGATACGCAGTATTTT	CASSEGLAGAGDTQYF
-	TRBV14	TRBJ2-1	-	TGTGCCAGCAGCCAAGAAAATCGGAATGAGCAGTTCTTC	CASSQENRNEQFF
TRBD1	TRBV28	TRBJ1-2	-	TGTGCCAGCAGCAAACCCCTGACAGGGGATGGCTACACCTTC	CASSKPLTGDGYTF
-	TRBV12-5	TRBJ1-5	few	TGTGCTAGTGGTTCCGGAGGCGGTTATCGCAATCAGCCCCAGCATTTT	CASGSGGGYRNQPQHF
-	TRBV9	TRBJ1-2	few	TGTGCCAGCAGCGATGGGGGTTATGGCTACACCTTC	CASSDGGYGYTF